This TCR beta chain originates from a study of blood T cell repertoires in COVID-19. Overall study: The United States, Italy and Spain provided the acute and convalescent COVID-19 samples. From T cells, B-cell-depleted T cells, or PBMCs came the material, which was cDNA or gDNA.

The authors' processing: Quantification of nucleated cells was approximated via reference gene primer amplification. Repertoires were generated with immunoSEQ multiplex PCR, while TCRdb's copy carries only in-frame clones and drops some. V, J and clone size were drawn from that table, and D and trimming were deduced from the DNA. This table holds over 250,000 clones, approximately 91% found once. Seattle-derived patients entered the study during active infection and were followed longitudinally. The CDR3 is 14 residues long. Germline lookup yields CDR1 MDHEN and CDR2 SYDVKM. Regarding this clone: One junction end does not reproduce the germline sequence, and a read error may be involved.

The rearrangement uses TRBV28 and TRBJ1-6; a weak D match, TRBD1 (6 bases). Sequencing was carried out using peripheral blood. The receptor's source is a person aged 18 to 35 with COVID-19, enrolled during active disease. The DNA for the CDR3 is TGTGCCAGCAGTCCCGGGACAAGGCGACAGTTCTTTAGGTTT. Protein product: CASSPGTRRQFFRF.